The 25 T cell receptor beta chains below all came from one sample that was sequenced in a study of human T cells and chemical hapten exposure (dated by TCRdb to the early 2020s). Libraries were built with RACE. Reads for this sample came from a NextSeq 500. TCRdb itself trimmed the public reads at Q25 with fastp, ran MiXCR and retained productive beta chains. Merged by CDR3 protein, the rows form single entries marked with the most common genes and DNA. The sample profile shows 300,000 to 450,000 distinct CDR3 sequences; roughly 5% of them were found once. The ten top clones hold around 2% of the sample. The time point label here, explained by the study, means: patch test 1, 2 weeks after DPC sensitization. The treatment or condition label, read with the paper, signifies: therapeutic diphenylcyclopropenone sensitization with weekly scalp DPC. The input for sequencing was whole blood, taken in connection with sensitization to the hapten diphenylcyclopropenone (DPC). Every receptor here comes from a woman in her forties or fifties with alopecia areata. Some clones in this sample may be carry-over from other donors' samples.

This clonotype was found many times. V is TRBV7-2 and J is TRBJ2-6, with a weak D call TRBD1 (6 bases). CDR3 length: 17 residues. Germline values: CDR1 SGHTA, CDR2 FQGNSA. V gave up 2 bases and J gave up 2 bases, with 13 bases separating them. The CDR3 loop reads CASSLRQGWAGANVLTF. Here the CDR3 DNA reads TGTGCCAGCAGCTTACGTCAGGGGTGGGCTGGGGCCAACGTCCTGACTTTC.

This clonotype was seen many times. In nucleotides, the CDR3 is TGTGCTAGTGCCACAGACAGGGCCACAGATACGCAGTATTTT. Its translation: CASATDRATDTQYF. The V and J genes are TRBV12-5 and TRBJ2-3; 7 bases are shared with TRBD1. CDR1 is LGHNT and CDR2 is FRNRAP in the germline V gene. V shed 7 bases and J 2 bases; nucleotides not matched to a gene: 6. CDR3 length: 14 residues.

This clonotype was seen at least ten times. The chain combines TRBV6-1 with TRBJ2-3, with 7 bases identical to TRBD1. V dropped 5 bases and J dropped 2; count of bases not matched to a gene: 4. Germline loops: CDR1 MNHNS, CDR2 SASEGT. CDR3 length equals 14 residues. CDR3 DNA: TGTGCCAGCAGTACAGGGGCGGCCACAGATACGCAGTATTTT. Translating gives CASSTGAATDTQYF.

As concerns this clonotype: Possible read error: a much larger clone is one base away. The genes are TRBV7-6 and TRBJ1-1; D is perhaps TRBD1 (5 bases). CDR3 length: 13 residues. Germline values: CDR1 SGHVS, CDR2 FNYEAQ. Trimming took 4 bases from V and 4 from J, leaving 10 bases between them. The CDR3 loop is CASSWDGITEAFF. The CDR3 region has the DNA TGTGCCAGCAGCTGGGACGGTATCACTGAAGCTTTCTTT.

V is TRBV6-5 and J is TRBJ1-6, with 7 bases lining up with TRBD1. Germline V gives CDR1 MNHEY, CDR2 SVGAGI. V was clipped by 5 bases and J by 4 bases; unmatched bases: 2. This CDR3 is built from 14 residues. The CDR3 bases are TGTGCCAGCAGTCCCAGGGGGTATAATTCACCCCTCCACTTT. This sequence encodes CASSPRGYNSPLHF.

This clonotype was seen many times. The chain uses TRBV7-3 and TRBJ1-2; 10 nucleotides agree with TRBD1. The junction had 0 bases not matched to a gene; V was cut back by 2 bases and J by 6 bases. Germline CDR1 is SGHTA and CDR2 is FQGTGA. The CDR3 extends over 13 amino acids. In DNA form, the CDR3 reads TGTGCCAGCAGCTTAGGGACAGGGGATGGCTACACCTTC. It translates to CASSLGTGDGYTF.

This clonotype was observed a few times. This chain uses TRBV19 with TRBJ2-7, with 7 bases lining up with TRBD2. This CDR3 has 14 residues. The germline V gene encodes CDR1 LNHDA and CDR2 SQIVND (reference sequence). The junction had 5 bases not matched to a gene; V was cut back by 6 bases and J by 0 bases. The CDR3 reads CASRLSGDSYEQYF. CDR3 coding DNA: TGTGCCAGTAGGCTGAGCGGGGACTCCTACGAGCAGTACTTC.

For the CDR3, the DNA is TGTGCCAGCAGCTCCTCTAGCGGTAGCACAGATACGCAGTATTTT. Amino acid sequence: CASSSSSGSTDTQYF. The genes are TRBV7-2 and TRBJ2-3, with 7 bases matching TRBD2. Trimming removed 4 bases from V and 0 bases from J; junction bases left unmatched: 4. Per the germline V gene, CDR1 is SGHTA and CDR2 is FQGNSA. This CDR3 has 15 residues.

This clonotype has a handful of counts. The gene calls are TRBV27 and TRBJ1-5, with 7 nucleotides matching TRBD1. The CDR3 consists of 16 residues. Germline loops: CDR1 MNHEY, CDR2 SMNVEV (reference sequence). V trimming: 5 bases; J trimming: 5 bases; junction bases outside the gene matches: 12. The CDR3 spells CASSTLATGVDQPQHF. The CDR3 DNA reads as TGTGCCAGCAGTACCCTAGCTACAGGGGTGGATCAGCCCCAGCATTTT.

Many counts were recorded for this clonotype. The V call is TRBV11-2, the J call TRBJ1-1; possibly TRBD1 for D (5 bases). The CDR3 sequence is 14 residues long. Germline CDR1 is SGHAT and CDR2 is FQNNGV. Trimming shortened V by 5 bases and J by 7 bases, and 17 bases separated the two germline ends. The chain's CDR3 is CASSPPGVSDEAFF. The CDR3 DNA reads TGTGCCAGCAGCCCCCCGGGGGTTTCGGATGAAGCTTTCTTT. Looking up the rest from reference TRBV11-2 and TRBJ1-1 gives the full variable domain: EAGVAQSPRYKIIEKRQSVAFWCNPISGHATLYWYQQILGQGPKLLIQFQNNGVVDDSQLPKDRFSAERLKGVDSTLKIQPAKLEDSAVYLCASSPPGVSDEAFFGQGTRLTVV.

This clonotype was seen only a few times. The gene calls are TRBV20-1 and TRBJ2-1; 10 nucleotides agree with TRBD1. The J segment lost 2 bases and the V segment lost 2 bases, leaving 6 bases of the junction unmatched. The CDR3 totals 16 residues. Germline V gene lookup returns CDR1 DFQATT and CDR2 SNEGSKA (reference sequence). The CDR3 bases are TGCAGTGCTAGACCTACCGGGACAGGGGCCTACAATGAGCAGTTCTTC. Translation: CSARPTGTGAYNEQFF.

This clonotype was seen ten or more times. This chain links TRBV29-1 with TRBJ1-2; D is possibly TRBD1 (5 bases). V shed 1 base and J shed 5 bases, with 11 bases lying between them. Germline V gives CDR1 SQVTM, CDR2 ANQGSEA. The CDR3 is 13 amino acids. CDR3 amino acids: CSVEGQGQYGYTF. In DNA form, the CDR3 reads TGCAGCGTTGAAGGGCAGGGTCAATATGGCTACACCTTC.

This clonotype was picked up many times. The V and J genes are TRBV12-3 or TRBV12-4 and TRBJ1-1; D unclear. This CDR3 comprises 13 residues. V lost 8 bases and J 0 bases, leaving 10 bases between the germline ends. CDR3 in DNA: TGTGCCAGCTCCCCTCAGATGAACACTGAAGCTTTCTTT. This gives the protein CASSPQMNTEAFF.

This clonotype was picked up many times. The chain is built from TRBV6-5 and TRBJ1-5, with 8 bases matching TRBD1. The V gene's germline CDR1 is MNHEY and CDR2 SVGAGI. V dropped 6 bases and J dropped 4; count of bases not matched to a gene: 14. The CDR3 contains 17 residues. Here the CDR3 reads CASSPQGTGGPNQPQHF. The DNA of the CDR3 is TGTGCCAGCAGCCCCCAGGGGACAGGTGGCCCGAATCAGCCCCAGCATTTT.

In its sample, this clonotype was seen many times. V and J are TRBV7-2 and TRBJ1-1; no firm D call. The CDR3 extends over 13 amino acids. V was shortened by 4 bases and J by 2 bases, with 8 bases between the two germline ends. From germline, CDR1 is SGHTA and CDR2 FQGNSA. CDR3 residues: CASSSALNTEAFF. CDR3 DNA: TGTGCCAGCAGCTCTGCCCTTAACACTGAAGCTTTCTTT.

This chain links TRBV29-1 with TRBJ1-1; 7 bases are a match to TRBD1. Germline CDR1 SQVTM, CDR2 ANQGSEA. The V segment lost 6 bases and the J segment 4 bases; nucleotides outside the gene matches: 8. The CDR3 has 13 residues. The CDR3 loop is CSVARQGSTEAFF. CDR3 bases: TGCAGCGTCGCGCGACAGGGCTCCACTGAAGCTTTCTTT.

This clonotype was picked up many times. V gene TRBV7-9 combines with J gene TRBJ1-2; 10 nucleotides match TRBD1. The CDR3 is made up of 16 amino acids. J was trimmed by 8 bases and V by 1 base; bases with no gene match: 10. Germline CDR1 is SEHNR and CDR2 is FQNEAQ (reference sequence). The DNA of the CDR3 is TGTGCCAGCAGCTTAGGCTCTCGACAGGGGGCCGGCGGCTACACCTTC. Translation gives CASSLGSRQGAGGYTF.

The chain uses TRBV5-1 and TRBJ1-1; D is uncertain. V lost 0 bases and J lost 0, with 12 bases in between. Germline assignment: CDR1 SGHRS and CDR2 YFSETQ. The CDR3 extends over 16 amino acids. CDR3 DNA: TGCGCCAGCAGCTTGGGGCAGGAATTCATGAACACTGAAGCTTTCTTT. This encodes CASSLGQEFMNTEAFF. The variable domain in full, completed from reference TRBV5-1 and TRBJ1-1, reads KAGVTQTPRYLIKTRGQQVTLSCSPISGHRSVSWYQQTPGQGLQFLFEYFSETQRNKGNFPGRFSGRQFSNSRSEMNVSTLELGDSALYLCASSLGQEFMNTEAFFGQGTRLTVV.

The chain links TRBV18 to TRBJ2-7; TRBD2 matches at 9 bases. This CDR3 has 17 amino acids. Germline V lookup: CDR1 KGHSH, CDR2 LQKENI. Unmatched junction bases numbered 8, after V lost 0 bases and J lost 2 bases. The CDR3 sequence is CASSPPRERGAPYEQYF. Here the CDR3 DNA reads TGTGCCAGCTCACCACCCCGAGAGCGGGGGGCCCCCTACGAGCAGTACTTC.

In its sample, this clonotype was seen a few times. The genes are TRBV6-1 and TRBJ2-3; D not certain. The germline V gene has CDR1 MNHNS and CDR2 SASEGT. The CDR3 covers 15 residues. The ends were cut back, 7 bases at V and 4 bases at J, with 18 bases in the middle. The CDR3 nucleotides are TGTGCCAGCAAATTACTCGGTGGGAAGCCAGATACGCAGTATTTT. Its protein is CASKLLGGKPDTQYF.

This clonotype has more than one count but fewer than ten. The V gene is TRBV29-1, the J gene TRBJ2-7; tentatively, D is TRBD2 (5 bases). Germline loops: CDR1 SQVTM, CDR2 ANQGSEA. The CDR3 totals 14 residues. V was cut by 4 bases and J by 0 bases, with 13 bases left in between. The CDR3 loop reads CSVVTSGSSYEQYF. The DNA for the CDR3 is TGCAGCGTTGTAACATCGGGAAGCTCCTACGAGCAGTACTTC.

The sample holds many counts of this clonotype. The J gene is TRBJ1-1, the V gene TRBV6-2 or TRBV6-3; D not resolved. The CDR3 is made up of 10 amino acids. Deletions cut 6 bases from V and 7 bases from J, with 6 bases between. CDR1 and CDR2 (germline): MNHEY, SVGEGT. In DNA form, the CDR3 reads TGTGCCAGCAGGATCGATGAAGCTTTCTTT. This codes for CASRIDEAFF.

The rearrangement links TRBV7-8 to TRBJ1-1, with D tentatively TRBD1 (5 bases). CDR3 length: 15 amino acids. Germline CDR1 reads SGHVS; CDR2 reads FQNEAQ. Trimming took off 5 bases at V and 3 bases at J, with 16 bases between the two ends. CDR3 sequence (DNA): TGTGCCAGCAGCCGAGGGACGGCCTTGGACACTGAAGCTTTCTTT. Its protein is CASSRGTALDTEAFF.

Many counts were recorded for this clonotype. The chain has TRBV29-1 and TRBJ1-5; tentative D call: TRBD1 (6 bases). CDR3 length: 13 amino acids. Germline assignment: CDR1 SQVTM and CDR2 ANQGSEA. Trimming removed 4 bases from V and 7 bases from J, with 14 bases in between. The CDR3 DNA follows: TGCAGCGTTGCGACAGGTCTTTGGCAGCCCCAGCATTTT. This gives the protein CSVATGLWQPQHF.

This clonotype was found many times. The rearrangement links TRBV11-2 to TRBJ1-2; 7 positions match TRBD1. The V segment lost 5 bases and the J segment 6 bases; nucleotides outside the gene matches: 12. CDR1 and CDR2 from the germline V gene are SGHAT and FQNNGV. There are 15 residues in the CDR3. The chain's CDR3 is CASSHIKRTGDGYTF. CDR3 coding DNA: TGTGCCAGCAGCCATATTAAGAGGACAGGAGATGGCTACACCTTC. Together with reference TRBV11-2 and TRBJ1-2, the CDR3 gives the full variable domain: EAGVAQSPRYKIIEKRQSVAFWCNPISGHATLYWYQQILGQGPKLLIQFQNNGVVDDSQLPKDRFSAERLKGVDSTLKIQPAKLEDSAVYLCASSHIKRTGDGYTFGSGTRLTVV.